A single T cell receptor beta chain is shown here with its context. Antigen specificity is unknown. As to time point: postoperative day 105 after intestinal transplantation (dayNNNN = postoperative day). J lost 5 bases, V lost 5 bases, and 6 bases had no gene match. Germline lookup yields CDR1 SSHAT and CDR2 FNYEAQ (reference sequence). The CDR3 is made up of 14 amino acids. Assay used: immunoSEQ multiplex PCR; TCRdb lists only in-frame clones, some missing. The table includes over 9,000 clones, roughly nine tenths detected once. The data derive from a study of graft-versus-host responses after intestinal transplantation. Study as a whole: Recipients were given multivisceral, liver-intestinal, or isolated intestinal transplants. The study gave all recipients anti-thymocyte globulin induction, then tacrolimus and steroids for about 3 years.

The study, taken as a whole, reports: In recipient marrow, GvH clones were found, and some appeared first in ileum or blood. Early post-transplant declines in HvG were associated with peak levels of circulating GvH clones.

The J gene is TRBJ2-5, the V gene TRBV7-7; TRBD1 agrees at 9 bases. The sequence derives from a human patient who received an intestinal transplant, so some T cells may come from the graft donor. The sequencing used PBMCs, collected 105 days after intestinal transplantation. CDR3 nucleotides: TGTGCCAGCAGCCCAGGGACAGGGATGGAGACCCAGTACTTC. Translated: CASSPGTGMETQYF.